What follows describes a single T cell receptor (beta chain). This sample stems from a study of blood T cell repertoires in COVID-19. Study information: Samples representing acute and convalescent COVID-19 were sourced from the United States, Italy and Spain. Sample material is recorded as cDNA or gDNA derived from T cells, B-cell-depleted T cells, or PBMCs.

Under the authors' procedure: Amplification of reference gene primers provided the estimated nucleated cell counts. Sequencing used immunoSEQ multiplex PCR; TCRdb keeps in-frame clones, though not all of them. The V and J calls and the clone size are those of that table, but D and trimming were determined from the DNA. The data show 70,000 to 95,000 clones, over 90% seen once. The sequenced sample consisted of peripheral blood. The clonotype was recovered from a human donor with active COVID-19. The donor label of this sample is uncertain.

Here the CDR3 reads CATSDYRVGRSPLHF. Written as DNA, the CDR3 is TGTGCCACCAGTGATTACAGGGTAGGTCGTTCACCCCTCCACTTT. V and J are TRBV24-1 and TRBJ1-6, with D possibly TRBD1 on 6 matching bases. Germline lookup yields CDR1 KGHDR and CDR2 SFDVKD. V lost 2 bases and J 9 bases, leaving 13 bases between the germline ends. The CDR3 totals 15 residues.